This T cell receptor beta chain stems from a study of T cell repertoires in cytomegalovirus infection. Study summary: Alongside well-studied HLA-B-restricted CMV epitopes, recently identified HLA-C-restricted CMV epitopes were also used. Indications of both CMV infection and matching HLA type were provided by public TCR beta signatures.

Findings of the study overall: Using cumulative public TCR beta family frequency, the authors identified those who carried CMV together with the relevant HLA. The study found HLA-C-restricted CMV-specific TCR beta clonotypes dominating the ex vivo response.

Each CDR3 protein is one row after TCRdb ran MiXCR on the reads. This sample has about 770,000 distinct CDR3 sequences, with under 35% found just once. This clonotype has just one count. Its specificity is not known. This specimen consisted of cultured CD8+ T cells from PBMCs, obtained from culture after CMV antigen stimulation. The sequence was obtained from a human donor in good health (CMV status not recorded). Some clones in this sample may be carry-over from other donors' samples.

CDR3: CASRPGQGAQGYTF. The CDR3 nucleotides are TGTGCCAGTAGGCCGGGACAGGGGGCTCAAGGCTACACCTTC. This chain links TRBV19 with TRBJ1-2; TRBD1 aligns across 12 bases. From germline, CDR1 is LNHDA and CDR2 SQIVND (reference sequence). The CDR3 covers 14 residues. Losses at the gene ends were 6 bases for V and 8 bases for J; bases not matched to a gene: 7. Based on the CDR3 plus reference TRBV19 and TRBJ1-2, the full variable domain is DGGITQSPKYLFRKEGQNVTLSCEQNLNHDAMYWYRQDPGQGLRLIYYSQIVNDFQKGDIAEGYSVSREKKESFPLTVTSAQKNPTAFYLCASRPGQGAQGYTFGSGTRLTVV.